The 27 T cell receptor beta chains in this list originate from one sample, sequenced in a study of T cells in Graves' hyperthyroidism and ophthalmopathy. Researchers took RNA transcripts and amplified the TCR beta CDR3 regions from them. HTBI primers were employed in a first-round RT-PCR of the TCR CDR3. TCRdb called the multiplex PCR reads again in MiXCR, with one record for every CDR3 protein. The sample has 490,000 or so distinct CDR3 sequences, approximately 49% seen once; the top ten hold about 40%. Sequences were obtained from peripheral blood or thyroid tissue (not recorded which). Every receptor here comes from an adult woman with Graves' disease, either hyperthyroidism or ophthalmopathy (not recorded which).

This clonotype has at least ten counts. The J gene is TRBJ2-3, the V gene TRBV10-2; 12 positions agree with TRBD2. Looked up from germline, CDR1 is WSHSY and CDR2 is SAAADI. The CDR3 is 14 amino acids. V was clipped by 6 bases and J by 5 bases; unmatched bases: 3. The chain's CDR3 is CASRSTSGGDTQYF. The CDR3 bases are TGCGCCAGCAGATCGACTAGCGGGGGAGATACGCAGTATTTT.

This chain's CDR3 is CASSEVAGYGYTF. The DNA for the CDR3 is TGTGCCAGCAGTGAAGTGGCAGGCTATGGCTACACCTTC. The chain uses TRBV2 and TRBJ1-2; no definite D call. The V end lost 1 base, the J end lost 4 bases, and 7 bases lay between the germline ends. The CDR3 sequence is 13 residues long. From germline, CDR1 is SNHLY and CDR2 FYNNEI.

This chain uses TRBV6-5 with TRBJ2-7, with 10 bases aligning to TRBD2. CDR1 is MNHEY and CDR2 is SVGAGI in the germline V gene. The J segment lost 4 bases and the V segment lost 0 bases, leaving 9 bases of the junction unmatched. The CDR3 totals 17 residues. The CDR3 DNA reads as TGTGCCAGCAGTTACTCGATGGCTAGCGGGAGAGCGTACGAGCAGTACTTC. This codes for CASSYSMASGRAYEQYF.

This clonotype appeared once. This chain connects TRBV10-3 to TRBJ1-5; the match to TRBD1 covers 10 bases. This CDR3 spans 14 amino acids. J was trimmed by 4 bases and V by 10 bases; bases with no gene match: 7. Per germline, CDR1 ENHRY and CDR2 SYGVKD. The CDR3 DNA follows: TGTGCCACGACCCCGGGACAGGGGAATCAGCCCCAGCATTTT. Protein product: CATTPGQGNQPQHF.

This clonotype was found once. The chain is built from TRBV7-9 and TRBJ2-7, with 10 bases aligning to TRBD1. Germline trimming cut 2 bases from V and 4 bases from J; bases unmatched to any gene: 8. The CDR3 totals 16 residues. Looked up from germline, CDR1 is SEHNR and CDR2 is FQNEAQ (reference sequence). CDR3 loop: CASSLSPGTGVYEQYF. CDR3 DNA: TGTGCCAGCAGCTTATCCCCCGGGACAGGGGTTTACGAGCAGTACTTC.

The J gene is TRBJ1-2, the V gene TRBV20-1; 8 nucleotides agree with TRBD1. Germline CDR1 reads DFQATT; CDR2 reads SNEGSKA (reference sequence). The V gene end was trimmed by 5 bases and the J gene end by 5 bases; junction bases not matched to a gene: 13. The CDR3 has 15 residues. This chain's CDR3 is CSASQLTGARYGYTF. The CDR3 nucleotides read TGCAGTGCTTCGCAACTGACAGGGGCCCGTTATGGCTACACCTTC.

This clonotype was seen more than once but under ten times. The chain combines TRBV7-9 with TRBJ1-1; D gene ambiguous. The CDR3 contains 11 residues. The V end lost 1 base, the J end lost 11 bases, and 8 bases lay between the germline ends. CDR1 and CDR2 from the germline V gene are SEHNR and FQNEAQ (reference sequence). CDR3 amino acids: CASSLEAGAFF. For the CDR3, the DNA is TGTGCCAGCAGCTTAGAGGCCGGCGCTTTCTTT.

This chain links TRBV5-1 with TRBJ2-5, with TRBD2 matching over 10 bases. CDR3 length: 17 residues. V lost 1 base, J lost 5 bases, and 11 bases stayed unmatched. Germline V CDR1 and CDR2: SGHRS, YFSETQ. The chain's CDR3 is CASSLWWLAGVSETQYF. The CDR3 DNA sequence: TGCGCCAGCAGCTTGTGGTGGCTAGCGGGAGTGTCGGAGACCCAGTACTTC. The whole variable domain, remainder taken from reference TRBV5-1 and TRBJ2-5, is KAGVTQTPRYLIKTRGQQVTLSCSPISGHRSVSWYQQTPGQGLQFLFEYFSETQRNKGNFPGRFSGRQFSNSRSEMNVSTLELGDSALYLCASSLWWLAGVSETQYFGPGTRLLVL.

The V call is TRBV7-9, the J call TRBJ2-7, with 7 bases matching TRBD2. CDR1 is SEHNR and CDR2 is FQNEAQ in the germline V gene (reference sequence). J was trimmed by 2 bases and V by 4 bases; bases with no gene match: 5. The CDR3 runs 14 residues. CDR3 sequence reads: CASSSDGRPYEQYF. In DNA, the CDR3 is TGTGCCAGCAGCTCGGACGGGAGGCCCTACGAGCAGTACTTC.

On this clonotype itself: The germline gene is not matched at one end of the junction; a read error may be the cause. The chain couples TRBV10-2 to TRBJ2-7; the D is unclear. CDR1 is WSHSY, CDR2 SAAADI, per germline. The CDR3 is 15 residues long. This chain's CDR3 is CASSQDFARIYEQYF. CDR3 coding DNA: TGTGCCAGCAGCCAAGATTTCGCCAGGATCTACGAGCAGTACTTC.

About this clonotype: A read error may account for a junction end that differs from germline. The rearrangement uses TRBV29-1 and TRBJ1-3; D is perhaps TRBD1 (5 bases). CDR1 and CDR2 from the germline V gene are SQVTM and ANQGSEA. The CDR3 runs to 13 residues. The CDR3 here is CSVSIGGGDTIHF. DNA for the CDR3: TGCAGCGTCTCCATTGGGGGAGGAGACACCATACATTTT.

Points on this clonotype: This may be a read error: a much more frequent sequence differs by one nucleotide. The genes are TRBV6-6 and TRBJ2-7, with D perhaps being TRBD1 or TRBD2 (5 bases each). V was clipped by 0 bases and J by 5 bases, with 14 bases between them. Germline V gives CDR1 MNHNY, CDR2 SVGAGI (reference sequence). The CDR3 is made up of 15 amino acids. The CDR3 loop reads CASSYSNMGVDEQYF. CDR3 coding DNA: TGTGCCAGCAGTTACTCGAATATGGGGGTTGACGAGCAGTACTTC.

The chain employs TRBV29-1 and TRBJ2-5; the D gene is possibly TRBD2 (6 bases). V lost 7 bases, J lost 5 bases, and 17 bases lay in between. Germline CDR1 and CDR2: SQVTM and ANQGSEA. The CDR3 spans 13 residues. The CDR3 spells CSASSERVETQYF. The CDR3 coding sequence is TGCAGCGCCAGCAGTGAGCGGGTGGAGACCCAGTACTTC.

The chain joins TRBV7-9 to TRBJ2-7, with a tentative D call TRBD2 (6 bases). Germline assignment: CDR1 SEHNR and CDR2 FQNEAQ (reference sequence). The CDR3 contains 15 residues. Trimming removed 4 bases at V and 1 base at J, with 14 bases between. The CDR3 DNA reads as TGTGCCAGCAGCTCTATCGGGGGAAGGTCCTACGAGCAGTACTTC. Translation gives CASSSIGGRSYEQYF.

The chain carries TRBV7-9 and TRBJ1-2; the D is unclear. The CDR3 has 13 residues. Trimming removed 3 bases from V and 0 bases from J, with 5 bases in between. Per germline, CDR1 SEHNR and CDR2 FQNEAQ (reference sequence). DNA for the CDR3: TGTGCCAGCAGCTTCGCAGCTAACTATGGCTACACCTTC. Translating gives CASSFAANYGYTF.

This clonotype has a count of ten or more. The genes are TRBV6-1 and TRBJ2-7, with D possibly being TRBD1 (6 bases). V was trimmed by 1 base and J by 6 bases, leaving 10 bases between them. The germline gives CDR1 MNHNS, CDR2 SASEGT. This CDR3 spans 13 amino acids. The CDR3, as DNA: TGTGCCAGCAGTGAAGTGAACAGGGCCGAGCAGTACTTC. This codes for CASSEVNRAEQYF.

The chain links TRBV20-1 to TRBJ2-2; unclear D gene. The germline V gene encodes CDR1 DFQATT and CDR2 SNEGSKA (reference sequence). The ends were cut back, 6 bases at V and 5 bases at J, with 16 bases in the middle. CDR3 length: 14 amino acids. In DNA, the CDR3 is TGCAGTGCAAGAAGTAGGATGGGGACCGGGGAGCTGTTTTTT. This sequence encodes CSARSRMGTGELFF.

Many counts were recorded for this clonotype. The V call is TRBV2, the J call TRBJ2-2; 7 nucleotides align to TRBD1. After removal of 6 bases from V and 3 bases from J, the junction contained 7 bases not matched to a gene. CDR3 length: 15 amino acids. Germline V lookup: CDR1 SNHLY, CDR2 FYNNEI. CDR3 nucleotides: TGTGCCAGCAGCGACAGGGAGTCGGACACCGGGGAGCTGTTTTTT. Translated, it gives CASSDRESDTGELFF.

The gene calls are TRBV9 and TRBJ1-4; a possible D gene is TRBD1 (5 bases). V was cut by 0 bases and J by 7 bases, with 16 bases left in between. The CDR3 length is 16 residues. CDR1 is SGDLS, CDR2 YYNGEE, per germline. The CDR3 sequence: CASSVGGRGESEKLFF. The CDR3, as DNA: TGTGCCAGCAGCGTAGGGGGCCGAGGGGAGAGTGAAAAACTGTTTTTT.

This clonotype has at least ten counts. The chain uses TRBV10-3 and TRBJ2-7; D could derive from TRBD1 or TRBD2 (5 bases each). Germline V gene data show CDR1 as ENHRY and CDR2 as SYGVKD. The V gene lost 6 bases and the J gene lost 0 bases, with 9 bases spanning the gap. This CDR3 has 13 residues. The CDR3, as DNA: TGTGCCATCAGAAAGGGACCCTCCTACGAGCAGTACTTC. It specifies CAIRKGPSYEQYF.

This clonotype was seen only once. The rearrangement links TRBV7-2 to TRBJ2-5, with D possibly called TRBD1 or TRBD2 (6 bases each). Germline CDR1 is SGHTA and CDR2 is FQGNSA. This CDR3 comprises 15 residues. Trimming shortened V by 2 bases and J by 4 bases, and 14 bases separated the two germline ends. For the CDR3, the DNA is TGTGCCAGCAGCTTACTAGGGGGGCGCAGAGAGACCCAGTACTTC. It codes for CASSLLGGRRETQYF.

This chain links TRBV15 with TRBJ1-6; tentative D call: TRBD1 (5 bases). Between the trimmed V and J ends, which lost 5 bases and 11 bases, there was a span of 19 bases. Germline V gene sequence: CDR1 LNHNV, CDR2 YYDKDF (reference sequence). The CDR3 loop spans 15 amino acids. The CDR3 here is CATSPRQGIWTPLHF. In DNA, the CDR3 is TGTGCCACCAGCCCCCGCCAGGGTATCTGGACACCCCTCCACTTT.

At least ten counts were recorded for this clonotype. The gene calls are TRBV20-1 and TRBJ2-7, with TRBD1 identical over 7 bases. Germline CDR1 and CDR2: DFQATT and SNEGSKA (reference sequence). CDR3 size: 13 residues. Unmatched junction bases numbered 11, after V lost 6 bases and J lost 6 bases. CDR3 residues: CSAQDSYRGEQYF. The CDR3 coding sequence is TGCAGTGCCCAAGATTCGTACAGGGGCGAGCAGTACTTC.

Many counts were recorded for this clonotype. The chain uses TRBV2 and TRBJ1-4, with a weak D call TRBD1 (5 bases). The CDR3 loop spans 14 amino acids. Trimming shortened V by 3 bases and J by 7 bases, and 12 bases separated the two germline ends. The germline CDR1 and CDR2 sequences are SNHLY and FYNNEI. CDR3 in DNA: TGTGCCAGCAGTGACGTGGGAAGGGGTGAAAAACTGTTTTTT. This codes for CASSDVGRGEKLFF.

This clonotype was counted at least ten times. The rearrangement links TRBV6-6 to TRBJ2-7; no clear D. The CDR3 covers 12 residues. The germline gives CDR1 MNHNY, CDR2 SVGAGI (reference sequence). V was clipped by 6 bases and J by 4 bases, with 10 bases between them. The CDR3 reads CASRRSGYEQYF. CDR3 DNA sequence: TGTGCCAGCAGGCGTTCCGGTTACGAGCAGTACTTC.

The DNA for the CDR3 is TGTGCCAGCAGTGAAGGGAGGGGATCTCAGCCCCAGCATTTT. Its protein product is CASSEGRGSQPQHF. The J gene is TRBJ1-5, the V gene TRBV2, with a weak D call TRBD1 (5 bases). This CDR3 region has 14 residues. Germline V CDR1 and CDR2: SNHLY, FYNNEI. V shed 1 base and J shed 6 bases, with 10 bases lying between them.

The CDR3 sequence: CASSQDGGQYQETQYF. CDR3 nucleotides: TGTGCCAGCAGCCAAGATGGGGGACAGTACCAAGAGACCCAGTACTTC. The chain joins TRBV4-2 to TRBJ2-5; 7 bases align to TRBD1. Germline CDR1 and CDR2: LGHNA and YNFKEQ. The V segment lost 0 bases and the J segment 0 bases; nucleotides outside the gene matches: 4. The CDR3 spans 16 residues.